This entry is about one T cell receptor beta chain. No antigen is known for it. TCRdb ran MiXCR on the reads and lists one entry per CDR3 protein. The profile shows some 220,000 distinct CDR3 sequences, about 39% of them singletons. This sample was taken from a study of T cell repertoires in cytomegalovirus infection. V dropped 0 bases and J dropped 5; count of bases not matched to a gene: 5. In germline, CDR1 is LGHNA, CDR2 YNFKEQ. CDR3 length: 18 amino acids. Study-level findings and limits: Of the TCR beta families, the public ones yielded a cumulative frequency that identified carriers of CMV plus the relevant HLA. HLA-C-restricted CMV clonotypes gave the most frequent clonotype in two of eight donors.

The clonotype comes from a human donor in good health (CMV status not recorded). Some clones in this sample may be carry-over from other donors' samples. The chain combines TRBV4-2 with TRBJ2-2; 14 positions agree with TRBD2. This specimen consisted of CD8+ T cells from cultured PBMCs, obtained from culture after CMV antigen stimulation. This chain's CDR3 is CASSQEGLAGEGTGELFF. The CDR3 bases are TGTGCCAGCAGCCAAGAGGGACTAGCGGGAGAGGGAACCGGGGAGCTGTTTTTT.